This T cell receptor beta chain was captured by sequencing in a study of blood T cell repertoires in COVID-19. Study as a whole: Samples came from the United States, Italy and Spain, spanning acute and convalescent COVID-19.

The protocol was immunoSEQ multiplex PCR, while the TCRdb copy is restricted to in-frame clones and leaves out a portion. The table lists nearly 250,000 clones, 86% of them singletons. V lost 6 bases and J lost 3; bases outside the gene matches: 6. CDR1 and CDR2 from the germline V gene are MNHEY and SVGAGI. The CDR3 extends over 14 amino acids. This clonotype was obtained from a woman aged 45-59 years who had recovered from COVID-19. The sequenced material came from PBMCs or T cells enriched from blood (not recorded which). This chain joins TRBV6-5 and TRBJ2-7; 9 bases fit TRBD1. Written as DNA, the CDR3 is TGTGCCAGCAGAGGGACAGGGCAAAGCTACGAGCAGTACTTC. It yields the protein CASRGTGQSYEQYF.